This T cell receptor (beta chain) comes out of a study of cytomegalovirus exposure and HLA in healthy donors. Study information: The approximately 130 validation repertoires and the 666 first-cohort repertoires shared a platform, a later analysis reported. Whole-study results and caveats: Confirmation was obtained in vitro that a few CMV-associated chains are specific for CMV antigens. Altogether, 164 TCR beta chains were recorded as cytomegalovirus-associated.

The V gene's germline CDR1 is SNHLY and CDR2 FYNNEI. The CDR3 runs 14 residues. J was trimmed by 5 bases and V by 6 bases; bases with no gene match: 6. Profiled with immunoSEQ multiplex PCR; TCRdb holds only in-frame clones, not every one. The data show 90,000 to 120,000 clones, with approximately 94% seen just once and roughly 0.67% held by the top ten. Worth noting for this clone: The antigen is undetermined.

This TCR came from a woman under 30 in good health and CMV-seronegative. This sequence joins TRBV2 and TRBJ1-5, with TRBD1 matching over 8 bases. The sample taken for sequencing was PBMCs. This CDR3 reads CASSGTGRDQPQHF. The CDR3 nucleotides are TGTGCCAGCAGCGGGACAGGAAGGGATCAGCCCCAGCATTTT.